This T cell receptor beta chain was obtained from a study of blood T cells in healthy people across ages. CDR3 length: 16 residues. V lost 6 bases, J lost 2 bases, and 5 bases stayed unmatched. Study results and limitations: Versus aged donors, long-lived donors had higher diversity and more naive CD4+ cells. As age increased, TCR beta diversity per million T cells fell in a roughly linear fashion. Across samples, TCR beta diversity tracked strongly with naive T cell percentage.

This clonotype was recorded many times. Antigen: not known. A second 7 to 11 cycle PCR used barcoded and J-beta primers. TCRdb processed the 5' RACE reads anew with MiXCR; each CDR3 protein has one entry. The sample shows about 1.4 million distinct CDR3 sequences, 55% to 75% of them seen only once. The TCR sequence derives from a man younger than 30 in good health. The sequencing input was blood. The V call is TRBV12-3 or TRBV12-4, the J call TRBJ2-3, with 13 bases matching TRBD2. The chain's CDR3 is CASSTTSGGATDTQYF. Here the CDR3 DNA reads TGTGCCAGCAGCACCACTAGCGGGGGGGCCACAGATACGCAGTATTTT.